This is a list of T cell receptor beta chains from one sample in a study of long-term antiretroviral therapy in people with HIV. The data were produced by immunoSEQ multiplex PCR, yet TCRdb's version contains in-frame clones alone and is incomplete. The sample has tens of thousands of clones; approximately 81% are singletons. Sequenced here: unsorted PBMCs, sampled 4.8 to 5 years after starting antiretroviral therapy. The receptors come from a man aged 35-49 years with HIV. Both conserved end residues are part of each CDR3. A D gene is named only where the DNA matches it firmly. Rows give clone size only sometimes, using once, few, many, or a class for an expanded clone.

J,D,size,V,DNA,CDR3
TRBJ2-7,-,few,TRBV4-2,TGTGCCAGCAGCCAAGATTTAGGAGGGAGCTCCTACGAGCAGTACTTC,CASSQDLGGSSYEQYF
TRBJ2-2,TRBD2,-,TRBV6-6,TGTGCCAGCCGGGGGGGAACCGGGGAGCTGTTTTTT,CASRGGTGELFF
TRBJ2-1,-,-,TRBV7-8,TGTGCCAGCAGCCGTCAGGTCCTCGGAGAGCAGTTCTTC,CASSRQVLGEQFF
TRBJ2-7,-,-,TRBV20-1,TGCAGTGCCGGGGAAACCTACGAGCAGTACTTC,CSAGETYEQYF
TRBJ2-3,TRBD1,-,TRBV7-8,TGTGCCAGCAGCTTAGGACAGGGGGGAAGCACAGATACGCAGTATTTT,CASSLGQGGSTDTQYF
TRBJ2-7,-,-,TRBV5-1,TGCGCCAGCAGCCAAGAAATGACAGCAGCAACCTACGAGCAGTACTTC,CASSQEMTAATYEQYF
TRBJ2-7,-,-,TRBV4-1,TGCGCCAGCAGCCATGAGTGGGGCACCGAAGGGTCCTACGAGCAGTACTTC,CASSHEWGTEGSYEQYF
TRBJ1-3,-,-,TRBV11-3,TGTGCCAGCAGCGACCAACAGAACTCTGGAAACACCATATATTTT,CASSDQQNSGNTIYF
TRBJ2-1,TRBD2,-,TRBV4-2,TGTGCCAGCAGCCAAGAACTAGCGGTGTGGAATGAGCAGTTCTTC,CASSQELAVWNEQFF
TRBJ1-1,TRBD1,-,TRBV28,TGTGCCAGCAGTCCCAGCAGAGGGGGCGGTGGGACTGAAGCTTTCTTT,CASSPSRGGGGTEAFF
TRBJ2-7,TRBD1,-,TRBV10-3,TGTGCCATCAGTCCCGGGACAGCCGTCGGCGAGCAGTACTTC,CAISPGTAVGEQYF
TRBJ2-1,TRBD2,-,TRBV7-7,TGTGCTAGCAGCTCCGGTGGCGGGAGAACCCACAATGAGCAGTTCTTC,CASSSGGGRTHNEQFF
TRBJ1-2,-,once,TRBV19,TGTGCCAGTAACCCCCGGTCGGGCGGCTACACCTTC,CASNPRSGGYTF
TRBJ2-2,TRBD1,-,TRBV27,TGTGCCGCCCGGCTTGACAGGGGAAACACCGGGGAGCTGTTTTTT,CAARLDRGNTGELFF
TRBJ1-2,TRBD1,-,TRBV27,TGTGCCAGCAGCTATACCTCAGGGGGTGGCTACACCTTC,CASSYTSGGGYTF
TRBJ2-7,-,-,TRBV18,TGTGCCAGCTCACCCCGAAACTATCCGGGGGACGAGCAGTACTTC,CASSPRNYPGDEQYF
TRBJ1-2,-,-,TRBV5-4,TGTGCCAGCAGCCCGGTAGGGGCCTTAAACTATGGCTACACCTTC,CASSPVGALNYGYTF
TRBJ1-3,TRBD1,-,TRBV5-5,TGTGCCAGCAGCCCCCGGGACAGGTCGGTAGACACCATATATTTT,CASSPRDRSVDTIYF
TRBJ2-1,-,-,TRBV19,TGTGCCAGTAGTAAAACATACAATGAGCAGTTCTTC,CASSKTYNEQFF
TRBJ2-6,-,-,TRBV19,TGTGCCAGTAGGGCAGAGGGCAACGTCCTGACTTTC,CASRAEGNVLTF
TRBJ1-5,-,-,TRBV25-1,TGTGCCACTCTCGGGGGAGGGGTCCAGCATTTT,CATLGGGVQHF
TRBJ1-5,-,few,TRBV5-1,TGCGCCAGCAGCTTGGCCGGGATTTCCAATCAGCCCCAGCATTTT,CASSLAGISNQPQHF
TRBJ2-4,TRBD1,-,TRBV7-2,TGTGCCAGCAGCTCTGACAGGGCAAGGATTGGTGCCAAAAACATTCAGTACTTC,CASSSDRARIGAKNIQYF
TRBJ2-3,TRBD2,-,TRBV5-4,TGTGCCAGCAGCTTGGGGACTAGCGGAAACACAGATACGCAGTATTTT,CASSLGTSGNTDTQYF
TRBJ2-6,TRBD1,-,TRBV5-1,TGCGCCAGCCGCGTCAACCGGGACAGGGTACCTGGGGCCAACGTCCTGACTTTC,CASRVNRDRVPGANVLTF
TRBJ2-5,-,-,TRBV6-6,TGTGCCAGCAGCCCTATGGGCCAAGAGACCCAGTACTTC,CASSPMGQETQYF
TRBJ2-5,TRBD1,-,TRBV5-4,TGTGCCAGCAGCTTGGCCGGGACAGGGGGAACAGAGACCCAGTACTTC,CASSLAGTGGTETQYF
TRBJ2-3,-,once,TRBV9,TGTGCCAGCAGCGGACAGATAGGAAAAGATACGCAGTATTTT,CASSGQIGKDTQYF
TRBJ2-5,TRBD1,once,TRBV10-3,TGTGCCATCAGTGAGCACACCGGGACAGGGAGAGAGACCCAGTACTTC,CAISEHTGTGRETQYF
TRBJ2-7,-,-,TRBV6-5,TGTGCCACCGTGGATCAAGTGCAGTACTTC,CATVDQVQYF
TRBJ2-2,TRBD2,-,TRBV5-1,TGCGCCAGCAGCTTGGTACTAGCGGGAGGAGCCGGGGAGCTGTTTTTT,CASSLVLAGGAGELFF
TRBJ2-1,-,-,TRBV13,TGTGCCAGCAGCCCGGGACGGCGGATAATCGATGAGCAGTTCTTC,CASSPGRRIIDEQFF
TRBJ2-1,TRBD2,-,TRBV11-2,TGTGCCAGCAGCTTACTAGCGGGAAACTACAATGAGCAGTTCTTC,CASSLLAGNYNEQFF
TRBJ2-2,TRBD1,once,TRBV5-4,TGTGCCAGCAGCAATGATTTCCCCGGGACAGGGGTCGGGGAGCTGTTTTTT,CASSNDFPGTGVGELFF
TRBJ2-1,-,-,TRBV29-1,TGCAGCGTTGATGATCGGGTCCTAGCGAGGCAGTTCTTC,CSVDDRVLARQFF
TRBJ1-3,-,-,TRBV9,TGTGCCAGCAGCGTAGGACTAGCAGGAAACACCATATATTTT,CASSVGLAGNTIYF
TRBJ2-1,TRBD2,-,TRBV18,TGTGCCAGCTCACTTTCCGGGACTAGGAACAATGAGCAGTTCTTC,CASSLSGTRNNEQFF
TRBJ2-1,-,once,TRBV5-4,TGTGCCAGCAGCATACCGGGAGAAACTGAGCAGTTCTTC,CASSIPGETEQFF
TRBJ2-3,-,-,TRBV14,TGTGCCAGCAGCCAAGAATGGACGAAGGATTATACGCAGTATTTT,CASSQEWTKDYTQYF
TRBJ1-1,-,-,TRBV7-7,TGTGCTAGCAGCTTATGTGAGATTATGAACACTGAAGCTTTCTTT,CASSLCEIMNTEAFF
TRBJ1-2,TRBD1,-,TRBV30,TGTGCCTGGAGTTCAACAGGGGGCGCAGACTATGGCTACACCTTC,CAWSSTGGADYGYTF
TRBJ2-6,-,-,TRBV5-1,TGCGCCAGCACCGGGACGGGGGCCAACGTCCTGACTTTC,CASTGTGANVLTF
TRBJ1-5,-,-,TRBV15,TGTGCCACCAGCAGAGATACCGGGGGGAGAGGTCAGCCCCAGCATTTT,CATSRDTGGRGQPQHF
TRBJ2-7,TRBD1,-,TRBV19,TGTGCCAGCAGCCGGGACAGGGGACTCTACGAGCAGTACTTC,CASSRDRGLYEQYF
TRBJ2-4,TRBD1,-,TRBV7-9,TGTGCCAGCAGCGAACAGGGGAACATTCAGTACTTC,CASSEQGNIQYF
TRBJ1-2,-,-,TRBV5-4,TGTGCCGCCAGCAAGTTGCAGGGGCTTGAGGGCTACACCTTC,CAASKLQGLEGYTF
TRBJ2-1,-,-,TRBV11-2,TGTGCCAGCAGCCCCGACCCCTACAATGAGCAGTTCTTC,CASSPDPYNEQFF
TRBJ2-6,-,-,TRBV1,TGCACCAGCAGCCAAGGAGGACGGCAGGACCCACTTGGGGCCAACGTCCTGACTTTC,CTSSQGGRQDPLGANVLTF
TRBJ2-1,TRBD1,-,TRBV19,TGTGCCAGTAAAACTACCGGACAGGGGGTCGGTGAGCAGTTCTTC,CASKTTGQGVGEQFF
TRBJ1-2,-,medium-sized,TRBV2,TGTGCCAGTGTCGGCCAGGGGCGGAGCGGCTACACCTTC,CASVGQGRSGYTF
TRBJ2-3,-,-,TRBV9,TGTGCCAGCAGCGTAGACCTAGCGAGTGATACGCAGTATTTT,CASSVDLASDTQYF
TRBJ2-1,TRBD1,-,TRBV11-2,TGTGCCAGCAGCCACCCCCTAGACAGGGTCGATGAGCAGTTCTTC,CASSHPLDRVDEQFF
TRBJ2-7,-,-,TRBV28,TGTGCCAGCCAGGGTTTTGACTCCTACGAGCAGTACTTC,CASQGFDSYEQYF
TRBJ2-1,-,-,TRBV18,TGTGCCAGCTCACCTGGCCCTATATCCTACAATGAGCAGTTCTTC,CASSPGPISYNEQFF